Each of the 21 T cell receptor beta chains below was sequenced from the same sample in a study of blood T cells in healthy people across ages (dated by TCRdb to the mid-2010s). The library was prepared using 5' RACE. Sequencing instrument: Illumina HiSeq 2500. A second PCR of roughly 7 to 11 cycles was performed with a sample-barcoded 5' primer and a J-beta primer mix. TCRdb reran the public reads through fastp at Q25 and MiXCR, keeping productive beta chains. All rows with the same CDR3 protein become a single entry with the most common DNA and genes. For this sample the table gives about 1 million distinct CDR3 sequences, of which under 55% were detected only once. Of the sample, approximately 17% falls within the top ten clones. Sequenced: blood. The receptors were gathered from a woman aged 55-70 years in good health.

This clonotype showed up just once. V and J are TRBV18 and TRBJ2-7, with 7 bases fitting TRBD2. The V gene end was trimmed by 4 bases and the J gene end by 11 bases; junction bases not matched to a gene: 20. Germline lookup yields CDR1 KGHSH and CDR2 LQKENI. CDR3 length equals 16 residues. The CDR3 DNA reads TGTGCCAGCTCACAGGCACTGGGGACTTCGCCTGGGGGGGAGTACTTC. Translation gives CASSQALGTSPGGEYF. Based on the CDR3 plus reference TRBV18 and TRBJ2-7, the full variable domain is NAGVMQNPRHLVRRRGQEARLRCSPMKGHSHVYWYRQLPEEGLKFMVYLQKENIIDESGMPKERFSAEFPKEGPSILRIQQVVRGDSAAYFCASSQALGTSPGGEYFGPGTRLTVT.

The count of this clonotype is one. The V and J genes are TRBV7-2 and TRBJ2-7; D remains unclear. Looked up from germline, CDR1 is SGHTA and CDR2 is FQGNSA. V shed 2 bases and J shed 0 bases, with 14 bases lying between them. This CDR3 has 16 residues. In nucleotides, the CDR3 is TGTGCCAGCAGCTTAAGTATTAGCACCAGCTCCTACGAGCAGTACTTC. It yields the protein CASSLSISTSSYEQYF. Variable domain in full (rest from reference TRBV7-2 and TRBJ2-7): GAGVSQSPSNKVTEKGKDVELRCDPISGHTALYWYRQSLGQGLEFLIYFQGNSAPDKSGLPSDRFSAERTGGSVSTLTIQRTQQEDSAVYLCASSLSISTSSYEQYFGPGTRLTVT.

This clonotype showed up just a few times. V gene TRBV2 combines with J gene TRBJ1-5, with D perhaps TRBD1 (6 bases). Germline V gene lookup returns CDR1 SNHLY and CDR2 FYNNEI. V was cut by 8 bases and J by 1 base, with 15 bases left in between. The CDR3 loop spans 15 amino acids. CDR3 residues: CASGVGGASNQPQHF. CDR3 nucleotide sequence: TGTGCCAGCGGGGTGGGGGGCGCGAGCAATCAGCCCCAGCATTTT.

This clonotype was counted only a few times. The chain employs TRBV4-1 and TRBJ2-1; 12 bases line up with TRBD2. CDR1 and CDR2 from the germline V gene are MGHRA and YSYEKL. Trimming at V came to 4 bases and at J to 8 bases, leaving 6 bases not matched to a gene. CDR3 length: 15 residues. For the CDR3, the DNA is TGCGCCAGCAGCCTCAGACTAGCGGGAGCTTATGAGCAGTTCTTC. Residues: CASSLRLAGAYEQFF.

The chain uses TRBV12-3 or TRBV12-4 and TRBJ2-7; the D is unclear. V lost 6 bases, J lost 2 bases, and 14 bases lay in between. CDR3 size: 14 residues. CDR3: CASRPGSETYEQYF. DNA of the CDR3: TGTGCCAGCAGACCTGGAAGCGAGACCTACGAGCAGTACTTC.

The V gene is TRBV9, the J gene TRBJ2-3; 7 nucleotides agree with TRBD2. Losses at the gene ends were 4 bases for V and 0 bases for J; bases not matched to a gene: 11. In germline, CDR1 is SGDLS, CDR2 YYNGEE. This CDR3 contains 17 residues. CDR3 DNA: TGTGCCAGCAGCCCACGGGGGGTGGGCGGGAGCACAGATACGCAGTATTTT. It specifies CASSPRGVGGSTDTQYF.

This clonotype was seen only a few times. The chain combines TRBV11-2 with TRBJ2-2; D may be TRBD1 (5 bases). There are 14 residues in the CDR3. Trimming cost V 2 bases and J 6 bases, with 10 bases left between them. Germline-derived CDR1 and CDR2 are SGHAT and FQNNGV. The CDR3 DNA is TGTGCCAGCAGCTTAATGCCAGGGTCCGGGGAGCTGTTTTTT. Amino acid sequence: CASSLMPGSGELFF.

The chain couples TRBV4-1 to TRBJ2-5; D may be TRBD2 (6 bases). The J call is in doubt because the DNA end fits TRBJ2-7 better. From germline, CDR1 is MGHRA and CDR2 YSYEKL. The CDR3 runs 14 residues. The CDR3 spells CASSQDAGTYEQYF. DNA of the CDR3: TGCGCCAGCAGCCAAGATGCGGGGACCTACGAGCAGTACTTC.

J is TRBJ2-5 and V is TRBV2; 13 bases are a match to TRBD2. The CDR3 covers 16 residues. The V gene's germline CDR1 is SNHLY and CDR2 FYNNEI. With V trimmed by 6 bases and J by 5 bases, 9 bases remained unmatched. For the CDR3, the DNA is TGTGCCAGCAGGGCGCCGGGACTAGCGGGAAAGGAGACCCAGTACTTC. This gives the protein CASRAPGLAGKETQYF. Full variable domain (outside the CDR3, taken from reference TRBV2 and TRBJ2-5): EPEVTQTPSHQVTQMGQEVILRCVPISNHLYFYWYRQILGQKVEFLVSFYNNEISEKSEIFDDQFSVERPDGSNFTLKIRSTKLEDSAMYFCASRAPGLAGKETQYFGPGTRLLVL.

There are a few counts of this clonotype. The V call is TRBV5-1, the J call TRBJ2-7; 9 bases line up with TRBD1. The germline CDR1 and CDR2 sequences are SGHRS and YFSETQ. With 4 bases clipped from V and 6 bases from J, the junction kept 11 bases outside the gene matches. The CDR3 consists of 15 residues. The CDR3 protein is CASSVTGTGTGEQYF. CDR3 sequence (DNA): TGCGCCAGCAGCGTGACCGGGACAGGGACCGGCGAGCAGTACTTC.

The rearrangement joins TRBV27 to TRBJ2-1, with 8 bases fitting TRBD1. Trimming at V came to 2 bases and at J to 13 bases, leaving 10 bases not matched to a gene. CDR1 is MNHEY and CDR2 is SMNVEV in the germline V gene (reference sequence). The CDR3 loop spans 14 amino acids. This CDR3 is CASSLMAGGETQFF. The CDR3 DNA follows: TGTGCCAGCAGTTTAATGGCAGGGGGCGAGACCCAGTTCTTC.

This chain uses TRBV15 with TRBJ2-3; the D gene could be TRBD1 or TRBD2 (5 bases each). From germline, CDR1 is LNHNV and CDR2 YYDKDF (reference sequence). V was cut by 9 bases and J by 0 bases, with 16 bases left in between. This CDR3 spans 15 amino acids. CDR3 nucleotide sequence: TGTGCCACTACCACCTGGGGGTCTAGCACAGATACGCAGTATTTT. This codes for CATTTWGSSTDTQYF.

The chain couples TRBV6-5 to TRBJ1-2, with TRBD1 matching over 7 bases. The ends lost 7 bases at V and 6 bases at J; junction bases unmatched: 2. Germline assignment: CDR1 MNHEY and CDR2 SVGAGI. The length of the CDR3 is 11 residues. The CDR3 here is CASKDRDGYTF. In nucleotides, the CDR3 is TGTGCCAGCAAAGACAGGGATGGCTACACCTTC.

This clonotype has a handful of counts. The chain has TRBV10-2 and TRBJ2-7; 10 bases are shared with TRBD2. The length of the CDR3 is 13 residues. V shed 7 bases, J shed 1 base, and the junction held 1 base outside the gene matches. Germline CDR1 reads WSHSY; CDR2 reads SAAADI. Here the CDR3 reads CASTGLASYEQYF. CDR3 bases: TGCGCCAGCACGGGACTAGCGTCCTACGAGCAGTACTTC.

The chain joins TRBV2 to TRBJ2-7; the D gene is possibly TRBD2 (6 bases). Germline CDR1 reads SNHLY; CDR2 reads FYNNEI. V shed 4 bases and J shed 5 bases, with 15 bases lying between them. This CDR3 is 14 amino acids long. The CDR3: CASSARRGSDEQYF. Written as DNA, the CDR3 is TGTGCCAGCAGTGCCCGGAGGGGATCCGACGAGCAGTACTTC.

This clonotype was observed a few times. The chain uses TRBV14 and TRBJ2-7; D ambiguous. Trimming left V 1 base short and J 3 bases short, with 10 bases between. The CDR3 consists of 14 residues. CDR1 SGHDN and CDR2 FVKESK come from the germline V gene. CDR3 nucleotides: TGTGCCAGCAGCCAAGGAATAGTAGGCTACGAGCAGTACTTC. Protein product: CASSQGIVGYEQYF.

This clonotype was counted only a few times. The CDR3 DNA reads as TGTGCCAGCATTGGGACAGTTACTTTCACAGATACGCAGTATTTT. This codes for CASIGTVTFTDTQYF. V gene TRBV2 combines with J gene TRBJ2-3; 7 bases are shared with TRBD1. CDR3 length: 15 residues. Germline V gene sequence: CDR1 SNHLY, CDR2 FYNNEI. V shed 7 bases, J shed 2 bases, and the junction held 9 bases outside the gene matches.

This clonotype was detected a few times. The J gene is TRBJ1-6, the V gene TRBV27; 8 bases map to TRBD1. The CDR3 is 18 amino acids. V lost 0 bases to trimming and J lost 5 bases; unmatched junction nucleotides: 9. From germline, CDR1 is MNHEY and CDR2 SMNVEV (reference sequence). The CDR3 region is CASSLSSGQGMNNSPLHF. For the CDR3, the DNA is TGTGCCAGCAGTTTATCCTCTGGACAGGGAATGAATAATTCACCCCTCCACTTT.

J is TRBJ2-5 and V is TRBV3-1; D perhaps matches TRBD2 (6 bases). V was clipped by 4 bases and J by 7 bases, with 16 bases between them. Looked up from germline, CDR1 is LGHDT and CDR2 is YNNKEL (reference sequence). This CDR3 is 14 amino acids long. CDR3 nucleotide sequence: TGTGCCAGCAGCCCTTACAGCACCGGGGGGACCCAGTACTTC. As protein: CASSPYSTGGTQYF.

This rearrangement joins TRBV21-1 to TRBJ2-7; TRBD1 is the table's D call, not checked against the DNA. TRBV21-1 is marked as a pseudogene. CDR3 length: 18 residues. The chain's CDR3 is CASSKAGVAGWRVYEQYF. Here the CDR3 DNA reads TGTGCCAGCAGCAAAGCTGGGGTGGCAGGGTGGAGAGTCTACGAGCAGTACTTC.

This clonotype was counted between two and nine times. The J gene is TRBJ2-1, the V gene TRBV10-3; 12 bases agree with TRBD2. Trimming cost V 6 bases and J 10 bases; bases outside gene matches: 4. This CDR3 region has 13 residues. Germline V CDR1 and CDR2: ENHRY, SYGVKD. The CDR3 DNA is TGTGCCATCAGGGGACTAGCGGGCATAGAGCAGTTCTTC. It encodes CAIRGLAGIEQFF.